This TCR beta chain was found in a study of blood T cell repertoires in COVID-19. TCRdb keeps only in-frame clones here, not all; method: immunoSEQ multiplex PCR. This sample has some 150,000 clones; around 89% occur once, and the top ten carry over 12%. V was pared by 6 bases and J by 3 bases, with 4 bases of the junction left unmatched. Germline-derived CDR1 and CDR2 are KGHSH and LQKENI. This CDR3 has 14 residues. The sequence came from a woman between 40 and 55 years old with acute or convalescent COVID-19. The rearrangement joins TRBV18 to TRBJ2-5; 10 nucleotides agree with TRBD2. The sequenced sample consisted of peripheral blood. The CDR3 sequence: CASSTSGMKETQYF. The CDR3 bases are TGTGCCAGCTCCACTAGCGGGATGAAAGAGACCCAGTACTTC.